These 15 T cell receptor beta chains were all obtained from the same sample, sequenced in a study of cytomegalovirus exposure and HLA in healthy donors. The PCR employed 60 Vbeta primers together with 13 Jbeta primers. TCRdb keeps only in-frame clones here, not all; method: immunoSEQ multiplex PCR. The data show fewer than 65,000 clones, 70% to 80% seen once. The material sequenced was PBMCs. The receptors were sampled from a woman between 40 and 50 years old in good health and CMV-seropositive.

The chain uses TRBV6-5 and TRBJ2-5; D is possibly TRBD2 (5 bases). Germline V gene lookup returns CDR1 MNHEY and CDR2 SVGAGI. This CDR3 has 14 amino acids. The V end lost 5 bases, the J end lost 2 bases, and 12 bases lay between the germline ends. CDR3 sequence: CASSLAPNQETQYF. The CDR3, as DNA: TGTGCCAGCAGTCTAGCCCCCAATCAAGAGACCCAGTACTTC.

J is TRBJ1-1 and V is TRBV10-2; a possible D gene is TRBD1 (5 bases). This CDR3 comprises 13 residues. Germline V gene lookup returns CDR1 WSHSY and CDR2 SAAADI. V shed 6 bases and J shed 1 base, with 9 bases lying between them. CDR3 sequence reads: CASRIQGNTEAFF. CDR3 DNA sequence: TGCGCCAGCAGGATTCAGGGGAACACTGAAGCTTTCTTT.

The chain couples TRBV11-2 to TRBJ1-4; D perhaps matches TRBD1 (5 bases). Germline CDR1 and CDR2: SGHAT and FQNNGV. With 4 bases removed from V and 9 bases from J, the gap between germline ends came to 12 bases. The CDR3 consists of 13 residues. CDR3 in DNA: TGTGCCAGCAGCTCCGGGGGGGGGAAAAAACTGTTTTTT. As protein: CASSSGGGKKLFF. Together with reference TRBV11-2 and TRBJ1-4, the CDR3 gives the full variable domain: EAGVAQSPRYKIIEKRQSVAFWCNPISGHATLYWYQQILGQGPKLLIQFQNNGVVDDSQLPKDRFSAERLKGVDSTLKIQPAKLEDSAVYLCASSSGGGKKLFFGSGTQLSVL.

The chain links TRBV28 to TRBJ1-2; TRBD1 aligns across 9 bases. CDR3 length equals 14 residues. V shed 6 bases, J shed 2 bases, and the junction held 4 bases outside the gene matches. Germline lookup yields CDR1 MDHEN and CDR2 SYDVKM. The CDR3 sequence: CASRTGTGNYGYTF. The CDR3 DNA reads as TGTGCCAGCAGAACCGGGACAGGGAACTATGGCTACACCTTC.

CDR3 nucleotide sequence: TGTGCCAGCACCGGCGGACAGTCTAGCTCTGGGGCCAACGTCCTGACTTTC. It encodes CASTGGQSSSGANVLTF. The V gene is TRBV28, the J gene TRBJ2-6; D is possibly TRBD1 (6 bases). V was pared by 7 bases and J by 0 bases, with 16 bases between. CDR1 is MDHEN and CDR2 is SYDVKM in the germline V gene. There are 17 residues in the CDR3.

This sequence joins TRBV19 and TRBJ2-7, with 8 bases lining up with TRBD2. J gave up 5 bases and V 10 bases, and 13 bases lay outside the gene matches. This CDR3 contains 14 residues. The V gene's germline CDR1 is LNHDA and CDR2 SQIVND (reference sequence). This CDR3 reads CATFGGAGPHEQYF. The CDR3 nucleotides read TGTGCCACATTCGGGGGGGCAGGCCCCCACGAGCAGTACTTC.

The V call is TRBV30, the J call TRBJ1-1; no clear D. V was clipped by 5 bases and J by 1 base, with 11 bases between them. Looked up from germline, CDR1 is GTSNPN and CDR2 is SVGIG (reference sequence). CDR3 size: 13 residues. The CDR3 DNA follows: TGTGCCTGGGTGACCTGGGCGAACACTGAAGCTTTCTTT. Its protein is CAWVTWANTEAFF.

CDR3 loop: CASSLTGTYEQYF. CDR3 sequence (DNA): TGTGCCAGCAGCTTGACAGGTACCTACGAGCAGTACTTC. This chain links TRBV7-9 with TRBJ2-7; possibly TRBD1 for D (6 bases). This CDR3 spans 13 amino acids. Germline loops: CDR1 SEHNR, CDR2 FQNEAQ (reference sequence). V dropped 3 bases and J dropped 2 bases, with 8 bases sitting between them.

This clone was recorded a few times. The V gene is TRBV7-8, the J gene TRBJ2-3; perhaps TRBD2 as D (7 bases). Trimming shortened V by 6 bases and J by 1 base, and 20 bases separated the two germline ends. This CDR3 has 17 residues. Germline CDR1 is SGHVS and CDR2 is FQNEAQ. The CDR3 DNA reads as TGTGCCAGCAGATCTAGGGGGGGGCGGAGCCGCACAGATACGCAGTATTTT. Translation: CASRSRGGRSRTDTQYF.

CDR3 coding DNA: TGCAGCGTTAGACCCCCAGGAAACACTGAAGCTTTCTTT. Protein product: CSVRPPGNTEAFF. J is TRBJ1-1 and V is TRBV29-1; the D is unclear. V lost 5 bases and J 2 bases, leaving 12 bases between the germline ends. CDR1 SQVTM and CDR2 ANQGSEA come from the germline V gene. This CDR3 spans 13 amino acids.

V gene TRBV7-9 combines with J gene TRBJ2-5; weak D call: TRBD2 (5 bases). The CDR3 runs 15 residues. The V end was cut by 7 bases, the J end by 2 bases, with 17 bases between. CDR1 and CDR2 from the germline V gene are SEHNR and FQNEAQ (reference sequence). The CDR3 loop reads CASMPRSVGQETQYF. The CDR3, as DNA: TGTGCCAGCATGCCCCGTAGCGTCGGTCAAGAGACCCAGTACTTC.

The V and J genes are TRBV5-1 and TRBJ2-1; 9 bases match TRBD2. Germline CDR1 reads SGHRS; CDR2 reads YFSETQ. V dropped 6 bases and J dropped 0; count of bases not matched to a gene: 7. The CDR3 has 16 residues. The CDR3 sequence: CASKLFSGGSYNEQFF. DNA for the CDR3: TGCGCCAGCAAATTGTTTAGCGGGGGCTCCTACAATGAGCAGTTCTTC. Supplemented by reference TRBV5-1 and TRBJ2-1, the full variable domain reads KAGVTQTPRYLIKTRGQQVTLSCSPISGHRSVSWYQQTPGQGLQFLFEYFSETQRNKGNFPGRFSGRQFSNSRSEMNVSTLELGDSALYLCASKLFSGGSYNEQFFGPGTRLTVL.

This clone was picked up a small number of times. The CDR3 region has the DNA TGTGCCAGCAGCTGGGACAGGGGGTATGGCTACACCTTC. As protein: CASSWDRGYGYTF. The V gene is TRBV5-6, the J gene TRBJ1-2, with 11 positions matching TRBD1. Trimming at V came to 3 bases and at J to 5 bases, leaving 0 bases not matched to a gene. The CDR3 spans 13 residues. Germline CDR1 reads SGHDT; CDR2 reads YYEEEE.

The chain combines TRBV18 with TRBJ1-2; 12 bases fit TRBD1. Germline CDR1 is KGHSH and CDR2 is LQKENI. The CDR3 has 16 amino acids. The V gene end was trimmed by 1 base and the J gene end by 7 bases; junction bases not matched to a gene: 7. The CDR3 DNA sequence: TGTGCCAGCTCACCACTACGGGGACAGGGGGCAGGTGGCTACACCTTC. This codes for CASSPLRGQGAGGYTF.

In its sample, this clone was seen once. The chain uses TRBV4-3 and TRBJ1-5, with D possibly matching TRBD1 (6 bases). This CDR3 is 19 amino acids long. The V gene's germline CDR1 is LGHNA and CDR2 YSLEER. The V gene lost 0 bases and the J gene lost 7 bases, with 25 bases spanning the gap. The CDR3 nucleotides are TGCGCCAGCAGCCAAGAATTAGGGGGAGGGGGTTTGGAGGGCCAGCCCCAGCATTTT. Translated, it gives CASSQELGGGGLEGQPQHF.